This T cell receptor beta chain was identified during a study of immune evolution from preneoplasia to lung adenocarcinoma. Sequencing used immunoSEQ multiplex PCR; TCRdb keeps in-frame clones, though not all of them. Of 9,000 to 13,000 clones listed, approximately 80% are singletons. A note on this clone: The antigen is unknown.

The study, taken as a whole, reports: Clonality was highest in normal lung, lower in later-stage lesions apparently. From normal lung to invasive adenocarcinoma, top clone frequencies appeared to decrease.

The germline gives CDR1 LGHNA, CDR2 YNFKEQ. The CDR3 spans 17 residues. V was shortened by 0 bases and J by 0 bases, with 12 bases between the two germline ends. Sample: FFPE minimally invasive lung adenocarcinoma tissue. The receptor's source is a person aged 70 to 85 with lung adenocarcinoma. The chain recombines TRBV4-2 with TRBJ1-3; possible D gene TRBD1, 5 bases. In DNA, the CDR3 is TGTGCCAGCAGCCAAGACGCCGACAGTAGCTCTGGAAACACCATATATTTT. Translated: CASSQDADSSSGNTIYF.